Each of the 30 T cell receptor beta chains below was sequenced from the same sample in a study of OX40 agonist ivuxolimab in advanced cancers. The method was immunoSEQ multiplex PCR; TCRdb's version includes in-frame clones alone and lacks a portion of them. The sample shows tens of thousands of clones, about 80% of them seen only once. The specimen comprised CD4+ or CD8+ T cells sorted from blood, sampled in a trial of the OX40 agonist ivuxolimab. The receptor source for this set is an adult with an advanced solid tumor such as melanoma, head and neck, liver or kidney cancer.

This clone was seen a few times. The chain links TRBV28 to TRBJ2-4, with D maybe TRBD1 (5 bases). This CDR3 comprises 15 residues. With 4 bases removed from V and 1 base from J, the gap between germline ends came to 11 bases. Germline assignment: CDR1 MDHEN and CDR2 SYDVKM. This CDR3 is CASSSQGRAKNIQYF. CDR3 DNA: TGTGCCAGCAGTTCTCAGGGCAGGGCCAAAAACATTCAGTACTTC.

This clone was seen only a few times. The rearrangement links TRBV30 to TRBJ1-3; D is unclear. The CDR3 contains 12 residues. Germline V gene data show CDR1 as GTSNPN and CDR2 as SVGIG (reference sequence). Trimming removed 0 bases from V and 3 bases from J, with 3 bases in between. Here the CDR3 DNA reads TGTGCCTGGAGTGTAGGTGGAAACACCATATATTTT. It encodes CAWSVGGNTIYF.

The chain employs TRBV28 and TRBJ2-1; TRBD2 aligns across 8 bases. The CDR3 has 15 amino acids. With V trimmed by 7 bases and J by 2 bases, 7 bases remained unmatched. The V gene's germline CDR1 is MDHEN and CDR2 SYDVKM. CDR3 DNA: TGTGCCAGCACCCCGGGAGGGGAAGCCTACAATGAGCAGTTCTTC. Protein product: CASTPGGEAYNEQFF.

CDR3 coding DNA: TGTGCCAGCAGCTCAGGGACAGAATGGCAGCCCCAGCATTTT. Translating gives CASSSGTEWQPQHF. The chain is built from TRBV7-8 and TRBJ1-5, with 7 bases identical to TRBD1. The germline CDR1 and CDR2 sequences are SGHVS and FQNEAQ. V lost 4 bases and J lost 7; bases outside the gene matches: 7. The CDR3 runs 14 residues.

The chain is built from TRBV18 and TRBJ2-5, with D tentatively TRBD1 (5 bases). The CDR3 spans 14 residues. In germline, CDR1 is KGHSH, CDR2 LQKENI. V was pared by 5 bases and J by 1 base, with 11 bases between. CDR3: CASSKRQFQETQYF. CDR3 sequence (DNA): TGTGCCAGCTCAAAACGACAGTTCCAAGAGACCCAGTACTTC.

The chain couples TRBV10-3 to TRBJ2-3; TRBD2 matches 9 bases. The trim removed 6 bases at V and 2 bases at J, leaving 9 bases unmatched. This CDR3 is 16 amino acids long. Germline V lookup: CDR1 ENHRY, CDR2 SYGVKD. The CDR3 is CAISHEPSGATDTQYF. As DNA, the CDR3 is TGTGCCATCAGCCACGAGCCTAGCGGGGCCACAGATACGCAGTATTTT.

The chain couples TRBV28 to TRBJ1-4; no reliable D call. V was shortened by 4 bases and J by 1 base, with 13 bases between the two germline ends. CDR1 MDHEN and CDR2 SYDVKM come from the germline V gene. The CDR3 runs 16 residues. The CDR3 region is CASSSGQRQTNEKLFF. The CDR3 region has the DNA TGTGCCAGCAGTTCTGGGCAGAGACAAACTAATGAAAAACTGTTTTTT.

This chain joins TRBV5-1 and TRBJ2-2, with TRBD1 identical over 9 bases. V lost 7 bases and J lost 4; bases outside the gene matches: 5. Germline V gene sequence: CDR1 SGHRS, CDR2 YFSETQ. The CDR3 sequence is 14 residues long. CDR3 nucleotide sequence: TGCGCCAGCGGCTGGGACAGGGTCACCGGGGAGCTGTTTTTT. Residues: CASGWDRVTGELFF.

The chain links TRBV19 to TRBJ1-2; possibly TRBD1 for D (6 bases). The CDR3 is made up of 13 amino acids. V was shortened by 5 bases and J by 2 bases, with 9 bases between the two germline ends. Germline CDR1 is LNHDA and CDR2 is SQIVND (reference sequence). CDR3: CASSAGANYGYTF. CDR3 DNA sequence: TGTGCCAGTAGTGCAGGGGCCAACTATGGCTACACCTTC.

The chain employs TRBV18 and TRBJ1-1, with D possibly matching TRBD1 (6 bases). V lost 3 bases, J lost 7 bases, and 15 bases lay in between. This CDR3 spans 14 amino acids. The germline CDR1 and CDR2 sequences are KGHSH and LQKENI. The CDR3 is CASSPDRGLYEAFF. CDR3 bases: TGTGCCAGCTCACCGGACCGGGGGCTTTATGAAGCTTTCTTT.

The chain is built from TRBV5-8 and TRBJ2-2, with 8 bases identical to TRBD2. J lost 6 bases, V lost 5 bases, and 9 bases had no gene match. The germline gives CDR1 SGHTS, CDR2 YDEGEE. CDR3 length: 15 residues. The CDR3, as DNA: TGTGCCAGCAGGACCGGGACTAGGTTCGCCGGGGAGCTGTTTTTT. This sequence encodes CASRTGTRFAGELFF.

The V gene is TRBV28, the J gene TRBJ1-5; D is possibly TRBD1 (5 bases). V gave up 3 bases and J gave up 2 bases, with 20 bases separating them. This CDR3 is built from 18 residues. Germline V gene sequence: CDR1 MDHEN, CDR2 SYDVKM. CDR3 loop: CASSFHPETAGGNQPQHF. The CDR3 coding sequence is TGTGCCAGCAGTTTTCACCCGGAGACAGCCGGCGGCAATCAGCCCCAGCATTTT.

The chain is built from TRBV7-2 and TRBJ1-3; maybe TRBD1 (6 bases). Per germline, CDR1 SGHTA and CDR2 FQGNSA. The V end lost 3 bases, the J end lost 2 bases, and 8 bases lay between the germline ends. CDR3 length: 14 residues. CDR3 bases: TGTGCCAGCAGCTTTAGGGGGGCTGGAAACACCATATATTTT. Amino acids: CASSFRGAGNTIYF.

This chain joins TRBV9 and TRBJ1-1, with 7 bases fitting TRBD1. The germline CDR1 and CDR2 sequences are SGDLS and YYNGEE. The V segment lost 2 bases and the J segment 1 base; nucleotides outside the gene matches: 5. The CDR3 runs 15 residues. CDR3 amino acids: CASSVSTGWNTEAFF. The CDR3 region has the DNA TGTGCCAGCAGCGTTTCGACAGGGTGGAACACTGAAGCTTTCTTT.

The J gene is TRBJ2-7, the V gene TRBV6-5, with 9 bases matching TRBD1. CDR1 and CDR2 from the germline V gene are MNHEY and SVGAGI. V lost 6 bases to trimming and J lost 6 bases; unmatched junction nucleotides: 9. CDR3 length equals 14 residues. CDR3 amino acids: CASSRPGQGSEQYF. CDR3 nucleotide sequence: TGTGCCAGCAGCCGCCCCGGACAGGGGAGCGAGCAGTACTTC.

The rearrangement uses TRBV7-2 and TRBJ2-4; 7 bases align to TRBD2. The CDR3 extends over 13 amino acids. Germline lookup yields CDR1 SGHTA and CDR2 FQGNSA. After removal of 7 bases from V and 5 bases from J, the junction contained 5 bases not matched to a gene. The CDR3 loop reads CASNFAGENIQYF. The CDR3, as DNA: TGTGCCAGCAACTTCGCGGGAGAAAACATTCAGTACTTC.

This clone was picked up one time. The chain is built from TRBV28 and TRBJ2-2; TRBD2 matches 9 bases. The V gene end was trimmed by 6 bases and the J gene end by 5 bases; junction bases not matched to a gene: 10. There are 16 residues in the CDR3. Germline V gene sequence: CDR1 MDHEN, CDR2 SYDVKM. The CDR3 loop reads CASSPTRGGRTGELFF. The CDR3 DNA follows: TGTGCCAGCAGCCCTACGCGGGGGGGCCGGACCGGGGAGCTGTTTTTT.

V gene TRBV19 combines with J gene TRBJ1-5; 11 nucleotides align to TRBD1. The junction had 4 bases not matched to a gene; V was cut back by 6 bases and J by 6 bases. Germline V gene lookup returns CDR1 LNHDA and CDR2 SQIVND (reference sequence). The CDR3 has 14 amino acids. As DNA, the CDR3 is TGTGCCAGTAGGTGGACAGGGGGCTTTCAGCCCCAGCATTTT. Translating gives CASRWTGGFQPQHF. The full variable domain, in which reference TRBV19 and TRBJ1-5 provide the parts outside the CDR3, is DGGITQSPKYLFRKEGQNVTLSCEQNLNHDAMYWYRQDPGQGLRLIYYSQIVNDFQKGDIAEGYSVSREKKESFPLTVTSAQKNPTAFYLCASRWTGGFQPQHFGDGTRLSIL.

The chain couples TRBV6-5 to TRBJ1-2; 7 bases are a match to TRBD1. The germline V gene has CDR1 MNHEY and CDR2 SVGAGI. V dropped 7 bases and J dropped 4; count of bases not matched to a gene: 9. The CDR3 contains 14 residues. The CDR3 bases are TGTGCCAGCACAGGGGGGGGTCTCGGCTATGGCTACACCTTC. Encoded protein: CASTGGGLGYGYTF.

The chain is built from TRBV5-4 and TRBJ1-2; no clear D. Per germline, CDR1 SGHNT and CDR2 YYREEE (reference sequence). This CDR3 spans 18 amino acids. V shed 3 bases and J shed 4 bases, with 25 bases lying between them. CDR3 DNA sequence: TGTGCCAGCAGCTCCCAGGCGGCAGTCACTAGCCTATCCTATGGCTACACCTTC. Translated: CASSSQAAVTSLSYGYTF.

The chain is built from TRBV4-1 and TRBJ2-2; 9 bases fit TRBD1. Germline V gene data show CDR1 as MGHRA and CDR2 as YSYEKL. V was clipped by 3 bases and J by 4 bases; unmatched bases: 3. The CDR3 spans 15 residues. As DNA, the CDR3 is TGCGCCAGCAGCCAGGGACAGGGACCCACCGGGGAGCTGTTTTTT. Amino acids: CASSQGQGPTGELFF.

V and J are TRBV7-2 and TRBJ2-1; the match to TRBD2 covers 10 bases. Germline CDR1 and CDR2: SGHTA and FQGNSA. The V gene end was trimmed by 7 bases and the J gene end by 7 bases; junction bases not matched to a gene: 7. CDR3 length equals 14 residues. In DNA, the CDR3 is TGTGCCAGCAACATCCCTAGCGGGGGAAATGAGCAGTTCTTC. Protein: CASNIPSGGNEQFF.

The chain employs TRBV6-1 and TRBJ2-2; 11 bases agree with TRBD1. This CDR3 is 15 amino acids long. In germline, CDR1 is MNHNS, CDR2 SASEGT. V trimming: 7 bases; J trimming: 4 bases; junction bases outside the gene matches: 5. CDR3 DNA sequence: TGTGCCAGCACCGGACAGGGGGCTGGCACCGGGGAGCTGTTTTTT. Translated: CASTGQGAGTGELFF.

This clone was detected only once. The V gene is TRBV6-1, the J gene TRBJ2-5; possible D gene TRBD1, 6 bases. The germline CDR1 and CDR2 sequences are MNHNS and SASEGT. The CDR3 is 14 amino acids. V lost 4 bases and J 3 bases, leaving 12 bases between the germline ends. CDR3 amino acids: CASSGSGVKETQYF. The CDR3 coding sequence is TGTGCCAGCAGTGGGTCAGGGGTAAAAGAGACCCAGTACTTC.

The table lists this clone with a count of one. This chain connects TRBV6-5 to TRBJ1-1, with D unresolved. The CDR3 covers 16 residues. Trimming took 0 bases from V and 5 from J, leaving 16 bases between them. In germline, CDR1 is MNHEY, CDR2 SVGAGI. For the CDR3, the DNA is TGTGCCAGCAGTTACTCCCTCGGCCGGGTCTTAACTGAAGCTTTCTTT. Protein product: CASSYSLGRVLTEAFF.

There are a few counts of this clone. V usage is TRBV4-2 and J usage is TRBJ2-7, with 9 bases lining up with TRBD1. This CDR3 is 15 amino acids long. The germline V gene has CDR1 LGHNA and CDR2 YNFKEQ. The V segment lost 3 bases and the J segment 2 bases; nucleotides outside the gene matches: 5. In nucleotides, the CDR3 is TGTGCCAGCAGCCATACGACAGGGGGGACCTACGAGCAGTACGTC. Amino acid sequence: CASSHTTGGTYEQYV.

The chain uses TRBV13 and TRBJ1-6; TRBD1 aligns across 8 bases. V lost 10 bases and J lost 7; bases outside the gene matches: 6. From germline, CDR1 is PRHDT and CDR2 FYEKMQ (reference sequence). The CDR3 is 13 residues long. CDR3 bases: TGTGCCACCCAGGGGGCCCGAAATTCACCCCTCCACTTT. It specifies CATQGARNSPLHF.

The chain combines TRBV25-1 with TRBJ1-4, with D possibly TRBD1 on 5 matching bases. The CDR3 runs to 15 residues. The germline CDR1 and CDR2 sequences are MGHDK and SYGVNS. Trimming removed 5 bases from V and 5 bases from J, with 15 bases in between. CDR3 nucleotides: TGTGCCAGCAGTTCGGCGGGACCGCTCAATGAAAAACTGTTTTTT. It yields the protein CASSSAGPLNEKLFF.

V gene TRBV7-9 combines with J gene TRBJ1-4, with D maybe TRBD1 (6 bases). The CDR3 spans 15 residues. Trimming left V 1 base short and J 5 bases short, with 11 bases between. Germline assignment: CDR1 SEHNR and CDR2 FQNEAQ (reference sequence). CDR3 loop: CASSLDGGANEKLFF. CDR3 bases: TGTGCCAGCAGCTTAGACGGGGGGGCGAATGAAAAACTGTTTTTT.

The V gene is TRBV12-2, the J gene TRBJ1-5; the table's TRBD1 call for D was not verified on the DNA. TRBV12-2 is classified as a pseudogene. The CDR3 runs 15 residues. The CDR3 bases are TGTGCAAGTCGCTTCACGGACAGAGGTGATCAGCCCCAGCATTTT. Protein sequence: CASRFTDRGDQPQHF.